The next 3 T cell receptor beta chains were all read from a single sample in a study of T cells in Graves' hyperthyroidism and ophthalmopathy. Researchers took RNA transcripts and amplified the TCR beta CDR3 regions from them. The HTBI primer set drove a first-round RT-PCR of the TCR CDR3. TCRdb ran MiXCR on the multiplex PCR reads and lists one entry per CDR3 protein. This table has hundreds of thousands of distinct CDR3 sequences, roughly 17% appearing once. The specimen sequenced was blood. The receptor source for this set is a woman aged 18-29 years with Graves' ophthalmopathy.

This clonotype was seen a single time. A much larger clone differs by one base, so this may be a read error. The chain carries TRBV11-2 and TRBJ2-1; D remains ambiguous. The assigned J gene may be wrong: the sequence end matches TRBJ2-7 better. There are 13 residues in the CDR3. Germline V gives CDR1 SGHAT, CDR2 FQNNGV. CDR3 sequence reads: CASSVDGYNEQYF. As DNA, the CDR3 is TGTGCCAGCAGCGTAGACGGGTACAATGAGCAGTACTTC.

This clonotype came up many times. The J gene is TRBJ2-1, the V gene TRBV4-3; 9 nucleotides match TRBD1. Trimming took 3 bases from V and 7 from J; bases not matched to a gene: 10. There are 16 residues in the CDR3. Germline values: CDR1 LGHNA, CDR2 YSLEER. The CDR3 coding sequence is TGCGCCAGCAGCCAGGCGGGACAGGGTAGTGGGAATGAGCAGTTCTTC. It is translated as CASSQAGQGSGNEQFF.

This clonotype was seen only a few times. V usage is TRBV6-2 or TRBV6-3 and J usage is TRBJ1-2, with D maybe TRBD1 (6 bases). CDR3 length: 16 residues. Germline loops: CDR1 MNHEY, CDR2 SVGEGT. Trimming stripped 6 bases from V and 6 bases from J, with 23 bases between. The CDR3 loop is CASRDDSTGNWNGYTF. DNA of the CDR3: TGTGCCAGCAGGGACGACAGCACAGGGAACTGGAATGGCTACACCTTC.